Shown below are 7 T cell receptor beta chains from a single sample sequenced in a study of blood T cell repertoires in COVID-19. Sequencing was performed with immunoSEQ multiplex PCR; in TCRdb, only in-frame clones are kept and a portion is missing. The sample lists a few hundred thousand clones; around 87% were seen once. Sequencing was performed on PBMCs or T cells enriched from blood (not recorded which). The receptors were sampled from a man aged 25 to 45 who had recovered from COVID-19.

The rearrangement uses TRBV14 and TRBJ2-3; possible D gene TRBD2, 5 bases. V was clipped by 0 bases and J by 0 bases, with 13 bases between them. The CDR3 runs 17 residues. Germline V gene sequence: CDR1 SGHDN, CDR2 FVKESK. The CDR3 loop reads CASSQDLGVISTDTQYF. The DNA for the CDR3 is TGTGCCAGCAGCCAAGATCTCGGGGTAATTAGCACAGATACGCAGTATTTT.

The chain recombines TRBV18 with TRBJ2-2; possibly TRBD1 for D (5 bases). The CDR3 is 15 amino acids. Deletions cut 5 bases from V and 6 bases from J, with 16 bases between. Germline CDR1 KGHSH, CDR2 LQKENI. Written as DNA, the CDR3 is TGTGCCAGCTCAGATCCGACAGCGCGGCCCGGGGAGCTGTTTTTT. Encoded protein: CASSDPTARPGELFF.

CDR3 amino acids: CASSLGTGLGNQPQHF. DNA of the CDR3: TGTGCCAGCAGCTTGGGGACAGGGCTCGGCAATCAGCCCCAGCATTTT. The chain is built from TRBV5-5 and TRBJ1-5; 8 bases fit TRBD1. The CDR3 loop spans 16 amino acids. In germline, CDR1 is SGHKS, CDR2 YYEKEE (reference sequence). V was clipped by 0 bases and J by 2 bases; unmatched bases: 4. Combining the CDR3 with reference TRBV5-5 and TRBJ1-5 gives the whole variable domain DAGVTQSPTHLIKTRGQQVTLRCSPISGHKSVSWYQQVLGQGPQFIFQYYEKEERGRGNFPDRFSARQFPNYSSELNVNALLLGDSALYLCASSLGTGLGNQPQHFGDGTRLSIL.

The genes are TRBV6-5 and TRBJ1-1, with D uncertain. The germline V gene has CDR1 MNHEY and CDR2 SVGAGI. The CDR3 has 12 amino acids. V was shortened by 10 bases and J by 4 bases, with 13 bases between the two germline ends. The CDR3 here is CATNGVGTEAFF. For the CDR3, the DNA is TGTGCCACCAACGGGGTGGGCACTGAAGCTTTCTTT.

This chain joins TRBV28 and TRBJ1-2, with a tentative D call TRBD1 (5 bases). Trimming stripped 2 bases from V and 4 bases from J, with 20 bases between. The CDR3 is 17 amino acids. The germline V gene has CDR1 MDHEN and CDR2 SYDVKM. DNA for the CDR3: TGTGCCAGCAGTTTAGGGGGGACCAACGGCATCTTCTATGGCTACACCTTC. Translating it yields CASSLGGTNGIFYGYTF.

The chain is built from TRBV7-3 and TRBJ2-3; 9 nucleotides align to TRBD2. Germline V gives CDR1 SGHTA, CDR2 FQGTGA. The CDR3 has 14 amino acids. V was clipped by 6 bases and J by 4 bases; unmatched bases: 5. The CDR3 DNA follows: TGTGCCAGCAGGTCGACTAGCGGCGCAGATACGCAGTATTTT. It encodes CASRSTSGADTQYF.

The V gene is TRBV6-5, the J gene TRBJ1-1; the D gene is possibly TRBD1 (5 bases). V was trimmed by 5 bases and J by 10 bases, leaving 23 bases between them. From germline, CDR1 is MNHEY and CDR2 SVGAGI. CDR3 size: 15 residues. In DNA, the CDR3 is TGTGCCAGCAGTAGAAAACCAGGGAAACTGTTAGGAGCTTTCTTT. It specifies CASSRKPGKLLGAFF.